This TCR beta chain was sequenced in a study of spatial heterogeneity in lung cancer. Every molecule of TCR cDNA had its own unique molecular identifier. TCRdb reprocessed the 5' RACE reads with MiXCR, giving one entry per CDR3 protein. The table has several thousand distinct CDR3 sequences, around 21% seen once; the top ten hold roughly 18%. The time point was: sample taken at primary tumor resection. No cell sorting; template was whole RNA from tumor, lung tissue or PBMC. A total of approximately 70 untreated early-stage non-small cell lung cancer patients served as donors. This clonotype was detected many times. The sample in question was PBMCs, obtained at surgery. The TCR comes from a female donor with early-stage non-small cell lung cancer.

The CDR3 region is CSATHRAHTEAFF. The DNA of the CDR3 is TGCAGTGCTACCCACAGGGCCCACACTGAAGCTTTCTTT. The chain recombines TRBV20-1 with TRBJ1-1; a possible D gene is TRBD1 (6 bases). The CDR3 is made up of 13 amino acids. Per the germline V gene, CDR1 is DFQATT and CDR2 is SNEGSKA (reference sequence). Trimming cost V 4 bases and J 3 bases, with 12 bases left between them.